These 25 T cell receptor beta chains share one sample of origin, sequenced in a study of OX40 agonist ivuxolimab in advanced cancers. Generated by immunoSEQ multiplex PCR, the TCRdb table keeps only in-frame clones and is missing some. The repertoire holds 65,000 to 95,000 clones, with around nine tenths as singletons. The sequencing used CD4+ or CD8+ T cells sorted from blood, collected in a trial of the OX40 agonist ivuxolimab. The receptors were sampled from an adult with an advanced solid tumor such as melanoma, head and neck, liver or kidney cancer.

The chain uses TRBV21-1 and TRBJ2-5. TRBV21-1 is listed as a pseudogene. The CDR3 covers 11 residues. The CDR3 sequence: CASTSLRTQYF. CDR3 bases: TGTGCCAGCACCAGCCTGAGGACCCAGTACTTC.

The chain links TRBV4-3 to TRBJ1-3; no clear D. Germline V CDR1 and CDR2: LGHNA, YSLEER. The V end was cut by 0 bases, the J end by 6 bases, with 12 bases between. The length of the CDR3 is 15 residues. The CDR3 sequence: CASSQDRAFENTIYF. CDR3 in DNA: TGCGCCAGCAGCCAAGATAGAGCTTTCGAAAACACCATATATTTT.

The rearrangement uses TRBV6-6 and TRBJ1-4; D is perhaps TRBD1 (5 bases). Germline-derived CDR1 and CDR2 are MNHNY and SVGAGI (reference sequence). The CDR3 is made up of 15 amino acids. Trimming shortened V by 2 bases and J by 0 bases, and 7 bases separated the two germline ends. The CDR3 reads CASSYRGATNEKLFF. Here the CDR3 DNA reads TGTGCCAGCAGTTACCGGGGGGCAACTAATGAAAAACTGTTTTTT.

The genes are TRBV5-1 and TRBJ2-3; D is unclear. Germline assignment: CDR1 SGHRS and CDR2 YFSETQ. V was cut by 2 bases and J by 0 bases, with 4 bases left in between. The CDR3 has 13 amino acids. The CDR3 loop is CASSFSSTDTQYF. The CDR3 DNA follows: TGCGCCAGCAGCTTTTCTAGCACAGATACGCAGTATTTT. The variable domain in full, with the rest retrieved from reference TRBV5-1 and TRBJ2-3, is KAGVTQTPRYLIKTRGQQVTLSCSPISGHRSVSWYQQTPGQGLQFLFEYFSETQRNKGNFPGRFSGRQFSNSRSEMNVSTLELGDSALYLCASSFSSTDTQYFGPGTRLTVL.

V is TRBV6-5 and J is TRBJ1-5, with D possibly matching TRBD1 (6 bases). V dropped 0 bases and J dropped 4 bases, with 10 bases sitting between them. CDR1 is MNHEY and CDR2 is SVGAGI in the germline V gene. This CDR3 has 15 residues. CDR3 amino acids: CASSYSWQGNQPQHF. The CDR3, as DNA: TGTGCCAGCAGTTACTCGTGGCAGGGGAATCAGCCCCAGCATTTT.

The chain joins TRBV19 to TRBJ2-5; D not resolved. Trimming shortened V by 5 bases and J by 3 bases, and 10 bases separated the two germline ends. The germline gives CDR1 LNHDA, CDR2 SQIVND (reference sequence). The CDR3 totals 13 residues. CDR3 region: CASSSGPKETQYF. The CDR3 bases are TGTGCCAGTAGTTCGGGCCCTAAAGAGACCCAGTACTTC. The full variable domain, rest sourced from reference TRBV19 and TRBJ2-5, is DGGITQSPKYLFRKEGQNVTLSCEQNLNHDAMYWYRQDPGQGLRLIYYSQIVNDFQKGDIAEGYSVSREKKESFPLTVTSAQKNPTAFYLCASSSGPKETQYFGPGTRLLVL.

This clone was recorded only once. The chain uses TRBV5-1 and TRBJ2-3, with 15 nucleotides matching TRBD2. Trimming took 6 bases from V and 4 from J; bases not matched to a gene: 6. The CDR3 is 16 amino acids. Germline values: CDR1 SGHRS, CDR2 YFSETQ. CDR3 sequence reads: CASTGLAGGPPDTQYF. The CDR3 nucleotides are TGCGCCAGCACCGGACTAGCGGGAGGGCCCCCAGATACGCAGTATTTT. The entire variable domain, with the rest obtained from reference TRBV5-1 and TRBJ2-3, is as follows: KAGVTQTPRYLIKTRGQQVTLSCSPISGHRSVSWYQQTPGQGLQFLFEYFSETQRNKGNFPGRFSGRQFSNSRSEMNVSTLELGDSALYLCASTGLAGGPPDTQYFGPGTRLTVL.

The V call is TRBV18, the J call TRBJ1-4; D perhaps matches TRBD1 (6 bases). V was pared by 3 bases and J by 5 bases, with 10 bases between. Germline V gene data show CDR1 as KGHSH and CDR2 as LQKENI. This CDR3 spans 14 amino acids. The chain's CDR3 is CASSPPGVNEKLFF. The CDR3 nucleotides are TGTGCCAGCTCACCTCCAGGGGTAAATGAAAAACTGTTTTTT.

The rearrangement uses TRBV20-1 and TRBJ2-7; perhaps TRBD1 as D (5 bases). Looked up from germline, CDR1 is DFQATT and CDR2 is SNEGSKA (reference sequence). V was trimmed by 1 base and J by 9 bases, leaving 10 bases between them. The CDR3 consists of 11 residues. CDR3 region: CSARVGTGQYF. CDR3 DNA: TGCAGTGCTAGAGTGGGAACAGGGCAGTACTTC.

This chain connects TRBV7-2 to TRBJ2-5; D possibly corresponds to TRBD1 (6 bases). The better agreement between TRBJ2-7 and the DNA end casts doubt on the J call. CDR1 and CDR2 (germline): SGHTA, FQGNSA. This CDR3 region has 15 residues. CDR3 protein: CASSLGWGQGYEQYF. CDR3 bases: TGTGCCAGCAGCTTAGGGTGGGGGCAGGGCTACGAGCAGTACTTC.

The chain joins TRBV18 to TRBJ2-3; D perhaps matches TRBD1 (6 bases). In germline, CDR1 is KGHSH, CDR2 LQKENI. V lost 4 bases, J lost 5 bases, and 7 bases lay in between. This CDR3 has 12 residues. CDR3 DNA: TGTGCCAGCTCACTAGGGGGAGATACGCAGTATTTT. It codes for CASSLGGDTQYF.

The chain has TRBV7-2 and TRBJ2-5; 10 bases align to TRBD2. With V trimmed by 1 base and J by 1 base, 0 bases remained unmatched. The CDR3 extends over 15 amino acids. Germline CDR1 and CDR2: SGHTA and FQGNSA. CDR3 residues: CASSLGTSGQETQYF. CDR3 DNA sequence: TGTGCCAGCAGCTTAGGGACTAGCGGCCAAGAGACCCAGTACTTC.

The chain employs TRBV20-1 and TRBJ1-1; D not certain. The CDR3 spans 10 residues. V lost 6 bases to trimming and J lost 11 bases, with 13 bases between them. CDR1 DFQATT and CDR2 SNEGSKA come from the germline V gene (reference sequence). This CDR3 is CSAKNHGAFF. The CDR3 DNA sequence: TGCAGTGCCAAAAATCACGGGGCTTTCTTT.

The chain uses TRBV5-4 and TRBJ2-3; 9 nucleotides agree with TRBD2. V shed 3 bases, J shed 5 bases, and the junction held 13 bases outside the gene matches. The CDR3 sequence is 17 residues long. Germline loops: CDR1 SGHNT, CDR2 YYREEE (reference sequence). The CDR3 DNA reads TGTGCCAGCAGCTCTAGAGCGGGAGGAGGGCCGGGAGATACGCAGTATTTT. It yields the protein CASSSRAGGGPGDTQYF.

The V gene is TRBV19, the J gene TRBJ1-5; a possible D gene is TRBD1 (6 bases). The CDR3 loop spans 13 amino acids. CDR1 LNHDA and CDR2 SQIVND come from the germline V gene (reference sequence). The V gene lost 4 bases and the J gene lost 7 bases, with 11 bases spanning the gap. The CDR3 DNA is TGTGCCAGTAGTAGGGGGCTCGAACAGCCCCAGCATTTT. Protein product: CASSRGLEQPQHF.

The rearrangement joins TRBV7-6 to TRBJ1-1, with D maybe TRBD1 (5 bases). The CDR3 has 14 amino acids. Germline V gene lookup returns CDR1 SGHVS and CDR2 FNYEAQ. V lost 5 bases to trimming and J lost 1 base, with 11 bases between them. DNA of the CDR3: TGTGCCAGCAGCCAGGGCCGGGGGAACACTGAAGCTTTCTTT. Its protein is CASSQGRGNTEAFF. Variable domain in full (rest from reference TRBV7-6 and TRBJ1-1): GAGVSQSPRYKVTKRGQDVALRCDPISGHVSLYWYRQALGQGPEFLTYFNYEAQQDKSGLPNDRFSAERPEGSISTLTIQRTEQRDSAMYRCASSQGRGNTEAFFGQGTRLTVV.

This chain connects TRBV18 to TRBJ1-5; D not certain. The CDR3 contains 15 residues. CDR1 and CDR2 from the germline V gene are KGHSH and LQKENI. V was clipped by 3 bases and J by 0 bases, with 9 bases between them. The CDR3 is CASSPTVNSNQPQHF. For the CDR3, the DNA is TGTGCCAGCTCACCTACAGTGAATAGCAATCAGCCCCAGCATTTT.

The rearrangement links TRBV10-3 to TRBJ2-7; D ambiguous. Trimming shortened V by 0 bases and J by 6 bases, and 15 bases separated the two germline ends. The germline V gene has CDR1 ENHRY and CDR2 SYGVKD. The CDR3 covers 15 residues. CDR3 sequence: CAISESIGWFGEQYF. The CDR3 DNA is TGTGCCATCAGTGAGTCGATAGGTTGGTTCGGCGAGCAGTACTTC.

J is TRBJ2-7 and V is TRBV7-2, with TRBD2 matching over 12 bases. J gave up 3 bases and V 4 bases, and 10 bases lay outside the gene matches. CDR3 length: 17 amino acids. Germline V lookup: CDR1 SGHTA, CDR2 FQGNSA. Here the CDR3 reads CASSSRTSGNQFYEQYF. CDR3 DNA: TGTGCCAGCAGCTCCCGGACTAGCGGGAATCAGTTCTACGAGCAGTACTTC.

The chain recombines TRBV28 with TRBJ2-7, with 7 positions matching TRBD2. V lost 11 bases to trimming and J lost 1 base; unmatched junction nucleotides: 14. The CDR3 has 15 residues. Germline V gene lookup returns CDR1 MDHEN and CDR2 SYDVKM. The CDR3 sequence: CAYTPCGGPSYEQYF. DNA for the CDR3: TGTGCCTACACCCCGTGCGGGGGACCGTCCTACGAGCAGTACTTC.

J is TRBJ2-1 and V is TRBV5-6; 10 nucleotides align to TRBD1. Germline values: CDR1 SGHDT, CDR2 YYEEEE. V lost 4 bases, J lost 4 bases, and 5 bases stayed unmatched. This CDR3 region has 15 residues. This CDR3 reads CASSPGTGVYNEQFF. The CDR3 DNA is TGTGCCAGCAGCCCCGGGACAGGGGTTTACAATGAGCAGTTCTTC. The complete variable domain, with remaining parts taken from reference TRBV5-6 and TRBJ2-1, reads DAGVTQSPTHLIKTRGQQVTLRCSPKSGHDTVSWYQQALGQGPQFIFQYYEEEERQRGNFPDRFSGHQFPNYSSELNVNALLLGDSALYLCASSPGTGVYNEQFFGPGTRLTVL.

The chain has TRBV5-1 and TRBJ2-5, with TRBD2 matching 7 bases. Germline V gene data show CDR1 as SGHRS and CDR2 as YFSETQ. This CDR3 is 14 amino acids long. The junction had 7 bases not matched to a gene; V was cut back by 4 bases and J by 4 bases. The CDR3 reads CASSLEIAGETQYF. CDR3 nucleotides: TGCGCCAGCAGCCTCGAGATAGCGGGAGAGACCCAGTACTTC.

The V call is TRBV7-3, the J call TRBJ1-5; TRBD1 is a possible D gene (5 bases). Germline V lookup: CDR1 SGHTA, CDR2 FQGTGA. Trimming pared 1 base from V and 7 bases from J, leaving 8 bases between. This CDR3 spans 13 amino acids. The CDR3, as DNA: TGTGCCAGCAGCTTAAGCAGGGAGCAGCCCCAGCATTTT. It is translated as CASSLSREQPQHF. The entire variable domain, with the rest obtained from reference TRBV7-3 and TRBJ1-5, is as follows: GAGVSQTPSNKVTEKGKYVELRCDPISGHTALYWYRQSLGQGPEFLIYFQGTGAADDSGLPNDRFFAVRPEGSVSTLKIQRTERGDSAVYLCASSLSREQPQHFGDGTRLSIL.

The chain recombines TRBV7-8 with TRBJ2-3, with 8 positions matching TRBD2. V shed 5 bases and J 4 bases; nucleotides not matched to a gene: 11. CDR1 and CDR2 from the germline V gene are SGHVS and FQNEAQ. This CDR3 comprises 16 residues. Written as DNA, the CDR3 is TGTGCCAGCAGCACCAGGGAACTAGCGGTTTCAGATACGCAGTATTTT. Translated, it gives CASSTRELAVSDTQYF.

Written as DNA, the CDR3 is TGTGCCAGCAGCCAAGGTCAGACCAGCCAAGAGACCCAGTACTTC. This sequence encodes CASSQGQTSQETQYF. This sequence joins TRBV4-2 and TRBJ2-5; D gene ambiguous. The germline V gene has CDR1 LGHNA and CDR2 YNFKEQ. The CDR3 extends over 15 amino acids. With 1 base removed from V and 1 base from J, the gap between germline ends came to 10 bases.